Listed below are T cell receptor beta chains from one sample, sequenced in a study of neurological immune-mediated disorders. Each CDR3 protein gets one entry after TCRdb re-called the 5' RACE reads with MiXCR. Here the sample spans about 55,000 distinct CDR3 sequences, around 3.9% being singletons. The sample was PBMCs. These receptors all stem from a young man with multiple sclerosis. Each CDR3 is given with its conserved first and last residue. A D gene is named only where the DNA matches it firmly. Clone size is shown for a subset of rows, as once, few, many or a class of expanded clone.

V	D	size	J	CDR3	DNA
TRBV20-1	.	many	TRBJ1-1	CSAREDPNTEAFF	TGCAGTGCTAGAGAGGACCCCAACACTGAAGCTTTCTTT
TRBV3-1	TRBD1	many	TRBJ2-2	CASSQEMGQGVTGELFF	TGTGCCAGCAGCCAAGAAATGGGGCAGGGGGTCACCGGGGAGCTGTTTTTT
TRBV28	TRBD2	many	TRBJ2-7	CASSSSGILYEQYF	TGTGCCAGCAGTTCTAGCGGGATTCTCTACGAGCAGTACTTC
TRBV6-6	TRBD1	many	TRBJ1-1	CASNRGLTGGRTEAFF	TGTGCCAGCAATCGGGGCCTGACAGGGGGAAGAACTGAAGCTTTCTTT
TRBV12-3/TRBV12-4	.	many	TRBJ2-2	CASSLGTVAGELFF	TGTGCCAGCAGTTTAGGGACAGTAGCCGGGGAGCTGTTTTTT
TRBV5-1	.	.	TRBJ1-1	CASTGLPEYTEAFF	TGCGCCAGCACGGGACTTCCAGAATACACTGAAGCTTTCTTT
TRBV5-1	.	many	TRBJ2-5	CASSLAVREETQYF	TGCGCCAGCAGCTTGGCCGTGAGGGAAGAGACCCAGTACTTC
TRBV28	.	many	TRBJ2-1	CASSGLSGPSYNEQFF	TGTGCCAGCAGTGGACTATCCGGCCCCTCCTACAATGAGCAGTTCTTC
TRBV20-1	.	many	TRBJ1-5	CSAGGAGINQPQNF	TGCAGTGCTGGGGGAGCAGGCATTAATCAGCCCCAGAATTTT
TRBV7-8	.	many	TRBJ2-7	CASSLGISYEQYF	TGTGCCAGCAGCTTAGGGATCTCCTACGAGCAGTACTTC
TRBV27	TRBD2	many	TRBJ2-7	CASSLGLAAYEQYF	TGTGCCAGCAGTTTGGGACTAGCGGCTTACGAGCAGTACTTC
TRBV5-1	TRBD1	many	TRBJ1-1	CASTITGGGNTEAFF	TGCGCCAGCACTATCACGGGAGGGGGCAACACTGAAGCTTTCTTT
TRBV27	.	few	TRBJ1-5	CASRMGDQPQNF	TGTGCCAGCAGGATGGGGGATCAGCCCCAGAATTTT
TRBV20-1	TRBD1	many	TRBJ1-2	CSASLRGQLDYGYTF	TGCAGTGCTAGCCTCAGGGGGCAGTTGGACTATGGCTACACCTTC
TRBV5-1	TRBD1	once	TRBJ1-1	CASSTDRAVEAFF	TGCGCCAGCAGCACTGACAGGGCGGTTGAAGCTTTCTTT
TRBV14	TRBD1	.	TRBJ2-7	CASSHGQGWGYEQYF	TGTGCCAGCAGCCACGGACAGGGGTGGGGCTACGAGCAGTACTTC
TRBV7-3	TRBD1	many	TRBJ1-1	CASSRDRNTEAFF	TGTGCCAGCAGCCGGGACAGGAACACTGAAGCTTTCTTT
TRBV20-1	TRBD2	many	TRBJ2-1	CSATGTSGGSGFF	TGCAGTGCTACGGGGACTAGCGGGGGAAGTGGGTTCTTC
TRBV5-1	.	medium-sized	TRBJ1-1	CASSLDPGGTEAFF	TGCGCCAGCAGCTTGGATCCAGGTGGCACTGAAGCTTTCTTT
TRBV12-3/TRBV12-4	.	.	TRBJ2-7	CASSYRVGEQYF	TGTGCCAGCAGTTATCGGGTTGGGGAGCAGTACTTC
TRBV5-1	.	few	TRBJ1-1	CASSLGLENTEAFF	TGCGCCAGCAGCTTGGGGCTAGAGAACACTGAAGCTTTCTTT
TRBV5-1	TRBD1	many	TRBJ2-1	CASSARTGYNEQFF	TGCGCCAGCAGCGCAAGGACAGGGTACAATGAGCAGTTCTTC